This TCR beta chain was sequenced during a study of T cell responses to AZD1222 COVID-19 vaccine. The table lists this clone with a few counts. Trimming shortened V by 4 bases and J by 9 bases, and 10 bases separated the two germline ends. CDR3 length: 13 amino acids. CDR1 and CDR2 from the germline V gene are SGHTA and FQGNSA. Here immunoSEQ multiplex PCR was the method, and the copy in TCRdb shows in-frame clones only, minus some. The sample consists of fewer than 100,000 clones, around nine tenths of them appearing once. The gene calls are TRBV7-2 and TRBJ1-6; D not resolved. The receptor comes from an adult in good health. The material sequenced was peripheral blood, taken on day 0 of AZD1222 vaccination. CDR3 protein: CASSSPAFSPLHF. The CDR3 DNA reads as TGTGCCAGCAGCTCCCCGGCTTTTTCACCCCTCCACTTT. The full variable domain, in which reference TRBV7-2 and TRBJ1-6 provide the parts outside the CDR3, is GAGVSQSPSNKVTEKGKDVELRCDPISGHTALYWYRQSLGQGLEFLIYFQGNSAPDKSGLPSDRFSAERTGGSVSTLTIQRTQQEDSAVYLCASSSPAFSPLHFGNGTRLTVT.